These T cell receptor beta chains were read from a single sample in a study of blood T cell repertoires in COVID-19. Sequenced by immunoSEQ multiplex PCR; TCRdb stores in-frame clones only, minus some. The sample records some 460,000 clones, 75% to 90% being singletons. Source material: peripheral blood. The receptors originated from a woman in her twenties or thirties with acute or convalescent COVID-19. Each CDR3 is given with its conserved first and last residue. Each record gives: J gene, clone size, D gene, CDR3 length, V gene, CDR3 DNA, CDR3 protein. The D gene is left open where the match is weak. Size values are once, few and many counts, or a class for expanded clones, and some rows have none.

TRBJ2-1 | - | TRBD2 | 15 | TRBV27 | TGTGCCAGCAGTTTAGTGACTAGCGGGGGTACTGAGCAGTTCTTC | CASSLVTSGGTEQFF
TRBJ1-1 | - | TRBD1 | 15 | TRBV6-5 | TGTGCCAGCGGCGTATCAGGGGGCTGGTATACTGAAGCTTTCTTT | CASGVSGGWYTEAFF
TRBJ2-1 | - | - | 12 | TRBV7-6 | TGTGCCAGCAGCTTAGGGAGGAATGAGCAGTTCTTC | CASSLGRNEQFF
TRBJ2-2 | - | TRBD1 | 18 | TRBV9 | TGTGCCAGCAGCGCGGACAGGGGCGGGGCGGGGAACACCGGGGAGCTGTTTTTT | CASSADRGGAGNTGELFF
TRBJ2-5 | - | - | 13 | TRBV7-2 | TGTGCCAGCAGCTTAACTGGGCTGGGGACCCAGTACTTC | CASSLTGLGTQYF
TRBJ2-3 | - | - | 15 | TRBV6-1 | TGTGCCAGCAGTGAAGGGGGCAGAAGCACAGATACGCAGTATTTT | CASSEGGRSTDTQYF
TRBJ2-7 | - | - | 13 | TRBV10-3 | TGTGCCATTTTGGATGGGAGCTCCTACGAGCAGTACTTC | CAILDGSSYEQYF
TRBJ1-3 | - | - | 14 | TRBV19 | TGTGCCAGTAGTCTCCGCGGTCAAGGAAACACCATATATTTT | CASSLRGQGNTIYF
TRBJ1-4 | - | - | 15 | TRBV4-2 | TGTGCCAGCAGCCAAGATGCAGCAACTAATGAAAAACTGTTTTTT | CASSQDAATNEKLFF
TRBJ1-1 | - | - | 15 | TRBV6-5 | TGTGCCAGCAGTTACAAGGCAGGGTGGGGCACTGAAGCTTTCTTT | CASSYKAGWGTEAFF
TRBJ2-2 | - | TRBD1 | 13 | TRBV18 | TGTGCCAGTGACAGGGGGAACACCGGGGAGCTGTTTTTT | CASDRGNTGELFF
TRBJ2-6 | - | - | 18 | TRBV5-6 | TGTGCCAGCAGCCGTCGCAGAGGGACTGTCTCTGGGGCCAACGTCCTGACTTTC | CASSRRRGTVSGANVLTF
TRBJ1-2 | - | - | 15 | TRBV6-5 | TGTGCCAGCAGCCGGCTGGGGGCCCAGGTATGGGGCTACACCTTC | CASSRLGAQVWGYTF
TRBJ2-1 | - | - | 14 | TRBV6-5 | TGTGCCACGTCCCAAGGGGGGGGCCGCGGTGAGCAGTTCTTC | CATSQGGGRGEQFF
TRBJ1-2 | - | TRBD1 | 15 | TRBV6-2/TRBV6-3 | TGTGCCAGCAGTTACGGGACAGGGGTAACCTATGGCTACACCTTC | CASSYGTGVTYGYTF
TRBJ2-5 | once | - | 15 | TRBV7-8 | TGTGCCAGCAGCTCCCGGTCTAGTTTGCGAGAGACCCAGTACTTC | CASSSRSSLRETQYF
TRBJ2-6 | - | - | 16 | TRBV10-3 | TGTGCCATCAGGATAGAGATTGGCTCTGGGGCCAACGTCCTGACTTTC | CAIRIEIGSGANVLTF
TRBJ2-6 | - | - | 17 | TRBV9 | TGTGCCAGCAGCCCCGACTCGCTCGTCTCTGGGGCCAACGTCCTGACTTTC | CASSPDSLVSGANVLTF
TRBJ2-6 | - | TRBD2 | 20 | TRBV30 | TGTGCCTGGTCCATAGGACTAGCGGACATCCTATACTCTGGGGCCAACGTCCTGACTTTC | CAWSIGLADILYSGANVLTF
TRBJ2-2 | - | - | 14 | TRBV24-1 | TGTGCCACCAGTGACCGCGGACTTACCGGGGAGCTGTTTTTT | CATSDRGLTGELFF
TRBJ1-1 | - | TRBD1 | 15 | TRBV5-6 | TGTGCCAGCAAGTCCGGGACAGGGGGTTTCACTGAAGCTTTCTTT | CASKSGTGGFTEAFF
TRBJ2-5 | - | TRBD1 | 14 | TRBV7-9 | TGTGCCAGCAGCAAGGGGGCAGGTGGGGAGACCCAGTACTTC | CASSKGAGGETQYF
TRBJ2-1 | - | TRBD2 | 16 | TRBV28 | TGTGCCAGCAGTTTAAGCGGGGCAAGCTCCTACAATGAGCAGTTCTTC | CASSLSGASSYNEQFF
TRBJ1-6 | - | TRBD1 | 17 | TRBV7-9 | TGTGCCAGCAGCGAGTACCGGGACAGCTTCTATAATTCACCCCTCCACTTT | CASSEYRDSFYNSPLHF
TRBJ2-3 | - | - | 14 | TRBV27 | TGTGCCAGCAGTAATACACGTGCTACAGATACGCAGTATTTT | CASSNTRATDTQYF
TRBJ2-5 | - | - | 13 | TRBV10-3 | TGTGCCATCAGTGATGACAACTCAGAGACCCAGTACTTC | CAISDDNSETQYF
TRBJ1-1 | - | - | 16 | TRBV6-6 | TGTGCCAGCAGTCCCCCCCAGGGGTCCCGTGACACTGAAGCTTTCTTT | CASSPPQGSRDTEAFF
TRBJ2-7 | once | - | 15 | TRBV10-3 | TGTGCCATCAGTGACCAAGGGACACCCCCCTACGAGCAGTACTTC | CAISDQGTPPYEQYF
TRBJ2-7 | - | - | 15 | TRBV20-1 | TGCAGTGCTAGTAACAAAAATCCGCCAAACTACGAGCAGTACTTC | CSASNKNPPNYEQYF
TRBJ2-1 | - | - | 15 | TRBV19 | TGTGCCAGTAGTATCTCAGGGCCATCCTACAATGAGCAGTTCTTC | CASSISGPSYNEQFF
TRBJ1-2 | - | - | 14 | TRBV5-1 | TGCGCCAGCAGCGTTATTGGAGGCGGAGATGACTACACCTTC | CASSVIGGGDDYTF
TRBJ1-1 | - | TRBD1 | 17 | TRBV19 | TGTGCCAGTAGTGCACAGGGGACAGGGGGCGGTGGGACTGAAGCTTTCTTT | CASSAQGTGGGGTEAFF
TRBJ1-4 | - | - | 15 | TRBV11-2 | TGTGCCAGCAGCCATGCAACGGGCCGGGGGGAAAAACTGTTTTTT | CASSHATGRGEKLFF
TRBJ2-2 | - | TRBD1 | 16 | TRBV9 | TGTGCCAGCAGCGCCGAGGGGGACAGTTACACCGGGGAGCTGTTTTTT | CASSAEGDSYTGELFF
TRBJ1-2 | - | - | 14 | TRBV27 | TGTGCCAGCAGGGGAAACAGGGTAGAAGGTGGCTACACCTTC | CASRGNRVEGGYTF
TRBJ1-1 | few | TRBD1 | 13 | TRBV5-4 | TGTGCCAGCAGCGACGGACAGGGGGTCTCGGCTTTCTTT | CASSDGQGVSAFF
TRBJ2-5 | - | - | 14 | TRBV3-1/TRBV3-2 | TGTGCCAGCAGCCTCATAGGAGGGAAAGAGACCCAGTACTTC | CASSLIGGKETQYF
TRBJ2-2 | - | - | 15 | TRBV28 | TGTGCCAGCAGACCCGACGGGGGTAACACCGGGGAGCTGTTTTTT | CASRPDGGNTGELFF
TRBJ1-2 | once | - | 14 | TRBV6-5 | TGTGCCAGCAGTCCCCGGGGGGCGGACTATGGCTACACCTTC | CASSPRGADYGYTF
TRBJ2-7 | - | TRBD1 | 15 | TRBV7-8 | TGTGCCAGCAGCTCGACAGGGGGGACGACCTACGAGCAGTACTTC | CASSSTGGTTYEQYF
TRBJ2-7 | once | TRBD1 | 15 | TRBV11-2 | TGTGCCAGCAGACACCGGGACAGGGATCTTGATGAGCAGTACTTC | CASRHRDRDLDEQYF
TRBJ2-5 | - | TRBD2 | 18 | TRBV3-1/TRBV3-2 | TGTGCCAGCAGCCAAACCATCCGACTAGCGGGGGGGTGGGAGACCCAGTACTTC | CASSQTIRLAGGWETQYF
TRBJ2-7 | - | - | 14 | TRBV6-5 | TGTGCCAGCAGTTTCAACAGGGTCTCCTACGAGCAGTACTTC | CASSFNRVSYEQYF
TRBJ2-5 | - | - | 16 | TRBV5-1 | TGCGCCAGCAGCTTGGAGGGGGGGCCGGGTCAAGAGACCCAGTACTTC | CASSLEGGPGQETQYF
TRBJ1-4 | - | - | 15 | TRBV7-6 | TGTGCCAGCAGCTCCTACAGTGCAACTAATGAAAAACTGTTTTTT | CASSSYSATNEKLFF
TRBJ1-5 | - | - | 12 | TRBV6-5 | TGTGCCAGCAGCCAGGGGAATCAGCCCCAGCATTTT | CASSQGNQPQHF
TRBJ1-2 | - | - | 15 | TRBV7-9 | TGTGCCAGCAGCTTAGCGAAGGGAGGTGACTATGGCTACACCTTC | CASSLAKGGDYGYTF
TRBJ1-5 | - | - | 14 | TRBV5-6 | TGTGCCAGCAGCCGTCAGACGGGAAATCAGCCCCAGCATTTT | CASSRQTGNQPQHF
TRBJ2-3 | - | TRBD2 | 15 | TRBV7-3 | TGTGCCAGCAGCCCTTCTCGGGGGGGCACAGATACGCAGTATTTT | CASSPSRGGTDTQYF
TRBJ2-3 | - | - | 15 | TRBV5-4 | TGTGCCAGCAGCTTCCCGGGACAAAACACAGATACGCAGTATTTT | CASSFPGQNTDTQYF
TRBJ1-1 | - | - | 13 | TRBV2 | TGTGCCAGCACGATCGAGATGAACACTGAAGCTTTCTTT | CASTIEMNTEAFF